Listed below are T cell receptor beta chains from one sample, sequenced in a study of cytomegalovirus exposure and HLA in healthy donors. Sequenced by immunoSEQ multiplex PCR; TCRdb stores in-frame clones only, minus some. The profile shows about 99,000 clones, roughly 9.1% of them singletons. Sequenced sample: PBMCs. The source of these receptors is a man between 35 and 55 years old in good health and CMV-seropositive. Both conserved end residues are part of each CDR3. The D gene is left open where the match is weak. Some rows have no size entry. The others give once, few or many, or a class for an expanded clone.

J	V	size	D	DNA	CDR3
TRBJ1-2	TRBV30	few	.	TGTGCCTGGGGAGGAGTTACTCCTAACTATGGCTACACCTTC	CAWGGVTPNYGYTF
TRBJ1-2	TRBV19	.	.	TGTGCCAGTAGTGGACTCGGGGGGCGCATCTATGGCTACACCTTC	CASSGLGGRIYGYTF
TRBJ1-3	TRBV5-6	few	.	TGTGCCAGCAGCTTGGGACTCTCTGGAAACACCATATATTTT	CASSLGLSGNTIYF
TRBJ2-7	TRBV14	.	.	TGTGCCAGCAGCCAAGTAGGAGGGAGGAGCTACGAGCAGTACTTC	CASSQVGGRSYEQYF
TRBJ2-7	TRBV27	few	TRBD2	TGTGCCAGCAGTTCATGGACTAGCGGGAGCTACGAGCAGTACTTC	CASSSWTSGSYEQYF
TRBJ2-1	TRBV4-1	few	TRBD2	TGCGCCAGCAGTTGGAGACTAGCGGGTTACGAGGGCTATGAGCAGTTCTTC	CASSWRLAGYEGYEQFF
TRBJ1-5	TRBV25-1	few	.	TGTGCCAGCAGTGGTCTAGGGAGAGAATCCCAGCCCCAGAATTTT	CASSGLGRESQPQNF
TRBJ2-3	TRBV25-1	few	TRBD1	TGTGCCAGCAGTGACCTGGACAGGGGCGCAGATACGCAGTATTTT	CASSDLDRGADTQYF
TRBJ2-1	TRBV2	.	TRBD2	TGTGCCAGCAGTGCGAGGACTAGCGTAATCAGTAATGAGCAGTTCTTC	CASSARTSVISNEQFF
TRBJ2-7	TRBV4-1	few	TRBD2	TGCGCCAGCAGCCGGTTTGCGGGACTAGCCTACGAGCAGTACTTC	CASSRFAGLAYEQYF
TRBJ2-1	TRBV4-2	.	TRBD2	TGTGCCAGCAGCCAAGGACTAGCGGGAAGTGAGCAGTTCTTC	CASSQGLAGSEQFF
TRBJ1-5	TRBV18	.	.	TGTGCCAGCTCATTCGGCGTAGGGGCGACCAATCAGCCCCAGCATTTT	CASSFGVGATNQPQHF
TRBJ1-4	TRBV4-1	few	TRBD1	TGCGCCAGCAGCCAAGATCTTGTCGGAGGGGGCTCGAGGGAAAAACTGTTTTTT	CASSQDLVGGGSREKLFF
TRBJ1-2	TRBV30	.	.	TGTGCCTGGAGTGTAGGGAGGGCGGATGGCTACACCTTC	CAWSVGRADGYTF
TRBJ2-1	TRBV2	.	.	TGTGCCAGCAGTGAAGTTCGGGAAAGCTCCTACAATGAGCAGTTCTTC	CASSEVRESSYNEQFF
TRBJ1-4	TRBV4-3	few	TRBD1	TGCGCCAGCAGCCAAGAACCCCCCGACAGGGGGCGCAGATTTAATGAAAAACTGTTTTTT	CASSQEPPDRGRRFNEKLFF
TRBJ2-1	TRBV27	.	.	TGTGCCAGCAACGGCGGGGCTTACAATGAGCAGTTCTTC	CASNGGAYNEQFF
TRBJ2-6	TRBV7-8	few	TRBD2	TGTGCCAGCAGCTTCATCCCGGGACTAGCTTCTGGGGCCAACGTCCTGACTTTC	CASSFIPGLASGANVLTF
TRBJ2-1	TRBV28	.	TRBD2	TGTGCCAGCAGTTCACTAGCGATTGCCTACAATGAGCAGTTCTTC	CASSSLAIAYNEQFF